This TCR beta chain was documented in a study of T cell responses to AZD1222 COVID-19 vaccine. CDR1 is MNHEY, CDR2 SVGEGT, per germline. The CDR3 sequence is 17 residues long. V shed 0 bases, J shed 6 bases, and the junction held 12 bases outside the gene matches. Notes on the study in general: Repertoires were obtained only post-peak T cell response. Clonal diversity was possibly underestimated; the donors were predominantly white British and more often female.

A remark on this clone: Its antigen is as yet unknown.

Data came from immunoSEQ multiplex PCR; TCRdb stores just in-frame clones and leaves some out. The sample contains about 83,000 clones, around nine tenths of which appear only once. The sample in question was peripheral blood, obtained on day 0 of MenACWY control vaccination. The chain combines TRBV6-2 or TRBV6-3 with TRBJ2-7, with 9 bases fitting TRBD2. This sequence originates from an adult in good health. This chain's CDR3 is CASSYSSFSGRRGEQYF. CDR3 coding DNA: TGTGCCAGCAGTTACTCGAGTTTCAGCGGGAGGAGGGGCGAGCAGTACTTC.